This T cell receptor beta chain was obtained from a study of T cells in Graves' hyperthyroidism and ophthalmopathy. Whole-study context: Blood was drawn when the patient was first diagnosed and still untreated.

Germline lookup yields CDR1 SGDLS and CDR2 YYNGEE. This CDR3 is built from 16 residues. Deletions cut 4 bases from V and 1 base from J, with 17 bases between. Regions amplified from RNA transcripts were the TCR beta CDR3 regions. During a first-round RT-PCR of the TCR CDR3, the HTBI primer set was used. TCRdb re-derived calls from the multiplex PCR reads in MiXCR, one entry per CDR3 protein. Among around 700,000 distinct CDR3 sequences listed, roughly a sixth were seen once. This clonotype has at least ten counts. The chain employs TRBV9 and TRBJ2-5; D call uncertain. The receptor's source is a woman in her forties or fifties with Graves' hyperthyroidism that later progressed to Graves' ophthalmopathy. The sample comprised blood. The CDR3: CASSPRSLTGQETQYF. CDR3 DNA: TGTGCCAGCAGCCCAAGGTCTCTAACCGGCCAAGAGACCCAGTACTTC.